A selection of T cell receptor beta chains follows, all from one sample in a study of blood T cells in healthy people across ages. TCRdb used MiXCR to reprocess the 5' RACE reads, holding one entry per CDR3 protein. The sample carries 1.5 million to 2 million distinct CDR3 sequences, about 30% recorded once. Material: blood. The receptors derive from a young woman in good health. The CDR3 runs from the conserved cysteine through the conserved F or W. The D gene is left open where the match is weak. Not every row has a clone size; where given, it reads once, few, many or a size class.

NA	TRBV6-2/TRBV6-3	16	TRBD1	TRBJ1-5	TGTGCCAGCAGTTCTCGGGACAGGGGTAAGGAACTGCCCCAGCATTTT	CASSSRDRGKELPQHF
NA	TRBV28	14	NA	TRBJ2-3	TGTGCCAGCAGTCAGGGTTCCCCAGGGGATACGCAGTATTTT	CASSQGSPGDTQYF
NA	TRBV12-3/TRBV12-4	17	TRBD1	TRBJ1-2	TGTGCCAGCAGTTTAGCCGGGACAGGGACCCCCCGGGATGGCTACACCTTC	CASSLAGTGTPRDGYTF
few	TRBV20-1	17	NA	TRBJ2-7	TGCAGTGCTAGAGATGGTTCGGAGCGGACGACATACTACGAGCAGTACTTC	CSARDGSERTTYYEQYF
NA	TRBV15	15	NA	TRBJ1-2	TGTGCCACCAGCAGAGATTGGAGGGACGACTATGGCTACACCTTC	CATSRDWRDDYGYTF
once	TRBV29-1	13	NA	TRBJ1-2	TGCAGCGTTGAATCTTCTTTTAACTATGGCTACACCTTC	CSVESSFNYGYTF
NA	TRBV6-5	14	NA	TRBJ2-1	TGTGCCAGCAGCTCCGGGACGGTTACCGATGAGCAGTTCTTC	CASSSGTVTDEQFF
few	TRBV6-1	13	NA	TRBJ1-1	TGTGCCAGCAGATACGGCAGGGGCACTGAAGCTTTCTTT	CASRYGRGTEAFF
many	TRBV11-2	14	NA	TRBJ2-3	TGTGCCAGCAGCTTAGGCTTCTTCACAGATACGCAGTATTTT	CASSLGFFTDTQYF
NA	TRBV29-1	15	NA	TRBJ2-3	TGCAGCGTTGAAGGAGGACGGGCCAGCAGAGATACGCAGTATTTT	CSVEGGRASRDTQYF
few	TRBV9	14	NA	TRBJ2-3	TGTGCCAGCAGCCCTCCCAGGGGAGTAGATACGCAGTATTTT	CASSPPRGVDTQYF
few	TRBV6-5	15	NA	TRBJ2-7	TGTGCCAGCAGTTACTCCAAGAGCTCCTACAATGAGCAGTACTTC	CASSYSKSSYNEQYF
many	TRBV12-3/TRBV12-4	15	TRBD2	TRBJ2-1	TGTGCCAGCAGTACTAGCGGGAGGATTTACAATGAGCAGTTCTTC	CASSTSGRIYNEQFF
few	TRBV20-1	15	TRBD1	TRBJ1-4	TGCAGTGCTAGTGGTCCGGGACAGGGGGACGAAAAACTGTTTTTT	CSASGPGQGDEKLFF
NA	TRBV20-1	14	NA	TRBJ2-3	TGCAGTGCTAGAGCTACGGGGGGCACAGATACGCAGTATTTT	CSARATGGTDTQYF
NA	TRBV9	13	NA	TRBJ2-7	TGTGCCAGCAGCGGGGACGGGATCTACGAGCAGTACTTC	CASSGDGIYEQYF
NA	TRBV7-8	15	TRBD1	TRBJ2-5	TGTGCCAGCAGCTCGGACAGGGGGAAAGGGGGGACCCAGTACTTC	CASSSDRGKGGTQYF
NA	TRBV5-5	17	NA	TRBJ1-5	TGTGCCAGCAGCTTGGATGGAGCTACCGGGAGCAATCAGCCCCAGCATTTT	CASSLDGATGSNQPQHF
NA	TRBV7-3	13	TRBD1	TRBJ1-2	TGTGCCCGCAGCCAGGACAGGGGAAGTGGCTACACCTTC	CARSQDRGSGYTF